The 21 T cell receptor beta chains reported below all come from one sample, sequenced in a study of blood T cell repertoires in COVID-19. Method: immunoSEQ multiplex PCR; TCRdb's copy keeps in-frame clones and lacks some. The repertoire holds about 140,000 clones, with over 75% as singletons. The sequenced sample consisted of PBMCs or T cells enriched from blood (not recorded which). These receptor sequences come from a woman between 45 and 65 years old who had recovered from COVID-19.

The gene calls are TRBV6-5 and TRBJ1-5; 9 bases are shared with TRBD1. This CDR3 is 15 amino acids long. The germline gives CDR1 MNHEY, CDR2 SVGAGI. J lost 7 bases, V lost 6 bases, and 10 bases had no gene match. The CDR3 reads CASSMGQGGRQPQHF. CDR3 DNA sequence: TGTGCCAGCAGCATGGGACAGGGCGGGCGGCAGCCCCAGCATTTT.

The genes are TRBV21-1 and TRBJ2-6; the table calls TRBD2, which could not be checked here. TRBV21-1 is flagged as a pseudogene. The CDR3 is 11 residues long. CDR3 nucleotides: TGTGCCAGCCGTGGGGCCAACGTCCTGACTTTC. This encodes CASRGANVLTF.

This clone was observed a single time. The rearrangement links TRBV5-1 to TRBJ1-4, with 7 bases lining up with TRBD1. Germline V gene lookup returns CDR1 SGHRS and CDR2 YFSETQ. This CDR3 comprises 17 residues. V trimming: 4 bases; J trimming: 2 bases; junction bases outside the gene matches: 11. CDR3 DNA: TGCGCCAGCAGCCTTAGAAACAGGGGATCCACTAATGAAAAACTGTTTTTT. Its protein product is CASSLRNRGSTNEKLFF.

This chain links TRBV28 with TRBJ1-5; D possibly corresponds to TRBD1 (6 bases). CDR3 length: 13 amino acids. The germline CDR1 and CDR2 sequences are MDHEN and SYDVKM. V was cut by 2 bases and J by 4 bases, with 6 bases left in between. The CDR3 DNA reads TGTGCCAGCAGTTTACAGGGGAATCAGCCCCAGCATTTT. Its protein is CASSLQGNQPQHF.

This clone came up a few times. V and J are TRBV5-6 and TRBJ2-3; TRBD1 might be the D (5 bases). The CDR3 extends over 15 amino acids. CDR1 and CDR2 from the germline V gene are SGHDT and YYEEEE. V was trimmed by 5 bases and J by 6 bases, leaving 19 bases between them. The CDR3 protein is CASSYDRLTADTQYF. As DNA, the CDR3 is TGTGCCAGCAGTTATGACAGACTGACAGCGGATACGCAGTATTTT.

The genes are TRBV10-3 and TRBJ2-7; D is unresolved. Trimming took 8 bases from V and 6 from J, leaving 17 bases between them. The germline V gene has CDR1 ENHRY and CDR2 SYGVKD. CDR3 size: 13 residues. The CDR3: CAIGPSLNGEQYF. The CDR3 DNA follows: TGTGCCATCGGCCCTTCCCTTAATGGCGAGCAGTACTTC.

This clone came up once. The chain combines TRBV7-9 with TRBJ1-1, with 7 bases fitting TRBD1. Germline V lookup: CDR1 SEHNR, CDR2 FQNEAQ (reference sequence). CDR3 size: 12 residues. The V gene end was trimmed by 3 bases and the J gene end by 8 bases; junction bases not matched to a gene: 3. The CDR3 region is CASSLGQIEAFF. The CDR3, as DNA: TGTGCCAGCAGCTTGGGACAGATAGAAGCTTTCTTT.

The chain uses TRBV5-5 and TRBJ1-5; D is unclear. Germline V lookup: CDR1 SGHKS, CDR2 YYEKEE (reference sequence). V shed 0 bases and J shed 6 bases, with 7 bases lying between them. The CDR3 has 13 amino acids. Written as DNA, the CDR3 is TGTGCCAGCAGCTTGGCGATGAGTCAGCCCCAGCATTTT. This gives the protein CASSLAMSQPQHF. Supplemented by reference TRBV5-5 and TRBJ1-5, the full variable domain reads DAGVTQSPTHLIKTRGQQVTLRCSPISGHKSVSWYQQVLGQGPQFIFQYYEKEERGRGNFPDRFSARQFPNYSSELNVNALLLGDSALYLCASSLAMSQPQHFGDGTRLSIL.

The chain uses TRBV19 and TRBJ1-1, with TRBD1 as a possible D gene (6 bases). In germline, CDR1 is LNHDA, CDR2 SQIVND (reference sequence). CDR3 size: 16 residues. With 3 bases removed from V and 1 base from J, the gap between germline ends came to 15 bases. The CDR3 sequence is CASSMKSGTQNTEAFF. CDR3 nucleotides: TGTGCCAGTAGTATGAAGTCCGGGACACAGAACACTGAAGCTTTCTTT.

The rearrangement links TRBV9 to TRBJ1-4, with 9 bases that match TRBD1. Germline CDR1 and CDR2: SGDLS and YYNGEE. This CDR3 comprises 14 residues. Trimming took 3 bases from V and 10 from J; bases not matched to a gene: 7. CDR3 region: CASSEGQGGRKLFF. For the CDR3, the DNA is TGTGCCAGCAGCGAGGGACAGGGAGGTCGAAAACTGTTTTTT.

This clone showed up just a few times. The chain links TRBV12-5 to TRBJ1-2; TRBD1 agrees at 11 bases. With 5 bases clipped from V and 3 bases from J, the junction kept 14 bases outside the gene matches. CDR1 is LGHNT, CDR2 FRNRAP, per germline. The CDR3 extends over 18 amino acids. The CDR3 sequence is CASGQSFTWTGGHYGYTF. CDR3 nucleotides: TGTGCTAGTGGTCAGTCCTTTACTTGGACAGGGGGCCACTATGGCTACACCTTC.

This clone showed up just once. The chain uses TRBV9 and TRBJ2-5; TRBD2 matches 9 bases. CDR1 and CDR2 (germline): SGDLS, YYNGEE. There are 16 residues in the CDR3. V lost 3 bases, J lost 4 bases, and 10 bases stayed unmatched. The CDR3 DNA reads TGTGCCAGCAGCGAGGGCGGGGGGGCCCGCGGAGAGACCCAGTACTTC. Translation: CASSEGGGARGETQYF.

This clone showed up just once. The genes are TRBV10-1 and TRBJ1-1; 8 bases are shared with TRBD1. CDR1 WNHNN and CDR2 SYGVQD come from the germline V gene (reference sequence). This CDR3 is 14 amino acids long. The V and J ends lost 4 bases and 1 base, in that order; junction bases with no gene match: 2. The CDR3 spells CASSGGQANTEAFF. For the CDR3, the DNA is TGCGCCAGCAGTGGGGGACAGGCGAACACTGAAGCTTTCTTT.

The V and J genes are TRBV28 and TRBJ2-3, with D perhaps TRBD1 (5 bases). Germline CDR1 reads MDHEN; CDR2 reads SYDVKM. This CDR3 region has 13 residues. V was cut by 2 bases and J by 4 bases, with 7 bases left in between. The CDR3 sequence: CASSLDSSDTQYF. The CDR3 bases are TGTGCCAGCAGTTTAGACAGTTCAGATACGCAGTATTTT.

The V and J genes are TRBV9 and TRBJ1-6, with a tentative D call TRBD1 (5 bases). With 1 base removed from V and 6 bases from J, the gap between germline ends came to 14 bases. The CDR3 loop spans 16 amino acids. CDR1 is SGDLS, CDR2 YYNGEE, per germline. CDR3 nucleotides: TGTGCCAGCAGCGTAACGGAGGGGACCCCTAATTCACCCCTCCACTTT. This translates into CASSVTEGTPNSPLHF.

This clone came up once. The chain couples TRBV28 to TRBJ2-5; TRBD2 matches at 8 bases. Germline V gene sequence: CDR1 MDHEN, CDR2 SYDVKM. V was pared by 5 bases and J by 5 bases, with 10 bases of the junction left unmatched. This CDR3 region has 15 residues. CDR3 sequence reads: CASSGRAGVIETQYF. The CDR3, as DNA: TGTGCCAGCAGTGGCCGAGCGGGAGTTATTGAGACCCAGTACTTC.

J is TRBJ1-3 and V is TRBV18; D gene unclear. Germline V gives CDR1 KGHSH, CDR2 LQKENI. The CDR3 has 14 residues. V lost 3 bases and J 3 bases, leaving 9 bases between the germline ends. The CDR3 nucleotides read TGTGCCAGCTCACCCGAGGGATTTGGAAACACCATATATTTT. Translating it yields CASSPEGFGNTIYF. The complete variable domain, with remaining parts taken from reference TRBV18 and TRBJ1-3, reads NAGVMQNPRHLVRRRGQEARLRCSPMKGHSHVYWYRQLPEEGLKFMVYLQKENIIDESGMPKERFSAEFPKEGPSILRIQQVVRGDSAAYFCASSPEGFGNTIYFGEGSWLTVV.

This sequence joins TRBV5-1 and TRBJ2-2; 7 nucleotides align to TRBD2. The CDR3 is 14 residues long. The J segment lost 6 bases and the V segment lost 7 bases, leaving 9 bases of the junction unmatched. CDR1 is SGHRS and CDR2 is YFSETQ in the germline V gene. In DNA form, the CDR3 reads TGCGCCAGCTCCCGGGGAGGGAGGGCCGGGGAGCTGTTTTTT. Translation: CASSRGGRAGELFF.

The chain carries TRBV9 and TRBJ2-1; 12 positions match TRBD2. Per the germline V gene, CDR1 is SGDLS and CDR2 is YYNGEE. The CDR3 length is 16 residues. V shed 0 bases and J 7 bases; nucleotides not matched to a gene: 5. CDR3 loop: CASSVVPSGGGNEQFF. The DNA of the CDR3 is TGTGCCAGCAGCGTAGTGCCTAGCGGGGGGGGAAATGAGCAGTTCTTC.

The chain uses TRBV13 and TRBJ2-2, with D possibly TRBD2 on 6 matching bases. The germline V gene has CDR1 PRHDT and CDR2 FYEKMQ (reference sequence). The CDR3 consists of 17 residues. Trimming removed 0 bases from V and 1 base from J, with 12 bases in between. The CDR3 DNA sequence: TGTGCCAGCAGCTTAGGCCCCCGGGAGATGAACACCGGGGAGCTGTTTTTT. It is translated as CASSLGPREMNTGELFF.

This chain links TRBV2 with TRBJ1-1; 9 bases align to TRBD1. Looked up from germline, CDR1 is SNHLY and CDR2 is FYNNEI. The CDR3 has 15 amino acids. With 5 bases clipped from V and 1 base from J, the junction kept 5 bases outside the gene matches. The CDR3, as DNA: TGTGCCAGCAGTCCTTGGACAGGGGCGAACACTGAAGCTTTCTTT. Residues: CASSPWTGANTEAFF.